This note documents a single TCR beta chain sequence. Its matching antigen is unknown. The entry originates in a study of shared clonotypes between healthy human individuals. Across the whole study: The donors, a couple of women and a few men, were aged 18 to 49. Study-level findings and limits: Genetic and exposure-history diversity was limited by the small donor number.

The V end lost 0 bases, the J end lost 2 bases, and 9 bases lay between the germline ends. CDR1 is SGDLS, CDR2 YYNGEE, per germline. The CDR3 is made up of 15 amino acids. The table came from immunoSEQ multiplex PCR; TCRdb's copy has only in-frame clones and leaves some out. The repertoire consists of some 1 million clones, with about three quarters occurring once and the leading ten covering less than 1.5%. Both subsets, CD45RA+ naive and CD45RA-negative memory, were split from the CD4+ cells. The J gene is TRBJ1-3, the V gene TRBV9; no clear D. The clonotype originates from a man between 18 and 35 years old in good health. Specimen: memory CD4+ T cells sorted from blood. Subset in this sample: CD45RA-negative fraction. The CDR3 region has the DNA TGTGCCAGCAGCGTAGAAGGGTACGCTGGAAACACCATATATTTT. Its protein is CASSVEGYAGNTIYF.